The next 30 T cell receptor beta chains were all read from a single sample in a study of blood T cell repertoires in COVID-19. Sequencing used immunoSEQ multiplex PCR; TCRdb keeps in-frame clones, though not all of them. The sample has around 190,000 clones; 84% are singletons. The sequenced sample was PBMCs or T cells enriched from blood (not recorded which). These TCRs come from a woman in her thirties who had been exposed to COVID-19.

The rearrangement joins TRBV24-1 to TRBJ2-1, with TRBD2 matching 12 bases. Per germline, CDR1 KGHDR and CDR2 SFDVKD. Trimming at V came to 4 bases and at J to 10 bases, leaving 4 bases not matched to a gene. The CDR3 is 14 residues long. The CDR3: CATSDPGLAGEQFF. CDR3 in DNA: TGTGCCACCAGTGACCCAGGACTAGCGGGGGAGCAGTTCTTC.

CDR3 in DNA: TGTGCCATCAGTGACGGGACAATAAGCACAGATACGCAGTATTTT. Protein sequence: CAISDGTISTDTQYF. The V and J genes are TRBV10-3 and TRBJ2-3, with D possibly TRBD1 on 6 matching bases. This CDR3 is 15 amino acids long. Deletions cut 3 bases from V and 0 bases from J, with 10 bases between. CDR1 and CDR2 (germline): ENHRY, SYGVKD.

This clone was observed once. The rearrangement uses TRBV10-2 and TRBJ1-3; possible D gene TRBD1, 5 bases. The CDR3 is made up of 14 amino acids. CDR1 and CDR2 (germline): WSHSY, SAAADI. Trimming removed 6 bases at V and 3 bases at J, with 12 bases between. CDR3 bases: TGCGCCAGCAGGGCCGGGGGGAATGGAAACACCATATATTTT. Its protein product is CASRAGGNGNTIYF.

This sequence joins TRBV6-5 and TRBJ1-4, with 8 positions matching TRBD1. V shed 6 bases, J shed 8 bases, and the junction held 8 bases outside the gene matches. The CDR3 has 14 residues. Germline V lookup: CDR1 MNHEY, CDR2 SVGAGI. Here the CDR3 DNA reads TGTGCCAGCAGGTGGACAGGGTCAGACGAAAAACTGTTTTTT. This sequence encodes CASRWTGSDEKLFF.

This rearrangement joins TRBV4-3 to TRBJ1-1, with D possibly TRBD1 on 5 matching bases. The V end was cut by 2 bases, the J end by 10 bases, with 20 bases between. CDR3 length equals 15 residues. Germline V gives CDR1 LGHNA, CDR2 YSLEER. The CDR3 bases are TGCGCCAGCAGCCAAAACCGAGGACACTCGGAAATAGCTTTCTTT. This codes for CASSQNRGHSEIAFF.

On this clone: The sample carries other DNA sequences with the same CDR3. V gene TRBV5-1 combines with J gene TRBJ1-4, with TRBD1 identical over 8 bases. J gave up 5 bases and V 2 bases, and 2 bases lay outside the gene matches. The CDR3 contains 14 residues. The germline gives CDR1 SGHRS, CDR2 YFSETQ. The CDR3 spells CASSLGTGNEKLFF. The CDR3 DNA reads TGCGCCAGCAGCTTAGGGACAGGCAATGAAAAACTGTTTTTT.

In its sample, this clone was seen a few times. Other DNA sequences in this specimen translate into the identical CDR3. CDR3 DNA sequence: TGTGCCAGCAGCTTGGACGGCTATGGCTACACCTTC. Its protein is CASSLDGYGYTF. The V call is TRBV5-4, the J call TRBJ1-2; D is ambiguous. Germline loops: CDR1 SGHNT, CDR2 YYREEE (reference sequence). The CDR3 extends over 12 amino acids. With 0 bases removed from V and 4 bases from J, the gap between germline ends came to 4 bases.

The chain carries TRBV11-2 and TRBJ1-4, with D uncertain. From germline, CDR1 is SGHAT and CDR2 FQNNGV. V shed 2 bases and J shed 8 bases, with 12 bases lying between them. The CDR3 extends over 14 amino acids. In nucleotides, the CDR3 is TGTGCCAGCAGCTTATGGAGGGCCGGGGAAAAACTGTTTTTT. Translating it yields CASSLWRAGEKLFF.

V and J are TRBV7-2 and TRBJ1-5; maybe TRBD1 (6 bases). This CDR3 is 13 amino acids long. The V end was cut by 5 bases, the J end by 6 bases, with 11 bases between. Germline loops: CDR1 SGHTA, CDR2 FQGNSA. The CDR3: CASSPTGAQPQHF. CDR3 DNA: TGTGCCAGCAGCCCGACAGGTGCTCAGCCCCAGCATTTT.

The genes are TRBV5-6 and TRBJ2-7, with a weak D call TRBD2 (6 bases). The CDR3 has 14 residues. V was trimmed by 6 bases and J by 7 bases, leaving 20 bases between them. Looked up from germline, CDR1 is SGHDT and CDR2 is YYEEEE. The CDR3 sequence: CASTPRLSAGEQYF. The CDR3 bases are TGTGCCAGCACCCCCCGGCTCTCGGCGGGGGAGCAGTACTTC.

This clone showed up just once. The V call is TRBV3-1 (or the pseudogene TRBV3-2), the J call TRBJ1-2, with 9 nucleotides matching TRBD1. The germline gives CDR1 LGHDT, CDR2 YNNKEL (reference sequence). This CDR3 contains 14 residues. Trimming cost V 3 bases and J 3 bases; bases outside gene matches: 2. The CDR3 nucleotides are TGTGCCAGCAGCCAGGGGGACAGGGACTATGGCTACACCTTC. This gives the protein CASSQGDRDYGYTF.

V gene TRBV10-1 combines with J gene TRBJ2-3, with 10 positions matching TRBD2. The CDR3 covers 16 residues. Losses at the gene ends were 4 bases for V and 4 bases for J; bases not matched to a gene: 8. The germline V gene has CDR1 WNHNN and CDR2 SYGVQD (reference sequence). The CDR3, as DNA: TGCGCCAGCAGTGGGACTAGCGGAAACGATTCAGATACGCAGTATTTT. Protein: CASSGTSGNDSDTQYF.

This chain links TRBV5-4 with TRBJ1-1; D uncertain. V lost 3 bases and J lost 0, with 12 bases in between. The germline gives CDR1 SGHNT, CDR2 YYREEE (reference sequence). The CDR3 loop spans 15 amino acids. CDR3: CASSYLPGMNTEAFF. In nucleotides, the CDR3 is TGTGCCAGCAGCTACCTGCCAGGAATGAACACTGAAGCTTTCTTT.

V gene TRBV5-1 combines with J gene TRBJ1-6, with TRBD1 as a possible D gene (6 bases). This CDR3 region has 15 residues. Germline V CDR1 and CDR2: SGHRS, YFSETQ. V lost 4 bases, J lost 7 bases, and 15 bases lay in between. CDR3 in DNA: TGCGCCAGCAGCCTGGAAGGGACAATGAATTCACCCCTCCACTTT. Translated, it gives CASSLEGTMNSPLHF.

The chain employs TRBV10-3 and TRBJ1-2; tentatively, D is TRBD1 (6 bases). CDR3 length equals 13 residues. Germline-derived CDR1 and CDR2 are ENHRY and SYGVKD. Trimming removed 6 bases from V and 0 bases from J, with 8 bases in between. The CDR3 loop is CAIRGAANYGYTF. In nucleotides, the CDR3 is TGTGCCATCAGGGGGGCAGCTAACTATGGCTACACCTTC.

The chain combines TRBV6-5 with TRBJ1-1; the D gene is possibly TRBD1 (6 bases). Trimming cost V 10 bases and J 6 bases, with 15 bases left between them. This CDR3 has 12 amino acids. Germline CDR1 is MNHEY and CDR2 is SVGAGI. The CDR3 DNA is TGTGCCACTCGGACAGACCTGCCTGAAGCTTTCTTT. It codes for CATRTDLPEAFF.

This clone was counted once. The rearrangement links TRBV14 to TRBJ2-2; D gene unclear. V was trimmed by 4 bases and J by 4 bases, leaving 10 bases between them. Germline values: CDR1 SGHDN, CDR2 FVKESK. The CDR3 is made up of 14 amino acids. The CDR3 DNA follows: TGTGCCAGCAGCCCCTGGTCCAGCACCGGGGAGCTGTTTTTT. This codes for CASSPWSSTGELFF.

This chain connects TRBV11-2 to TRBJ2-3; perhaps TRBD1 as D (5 bases). Germline V gene lookup returns CDR1 SGHAT and CDR2 FQNNGV. The V gene lost 2 bases and the J gene lost 4 bases, with 16 bases spanning the gap. CDR3 length equals 16 residues. As DNA, the CDR3 is TGTGCCAGCAGCTTATGGGGCGGAGTAAAGGCAGATACGCAGTATTTT. Its protein product is CASSLWGGVKADTQYF.

This sequence joins TRBV5-1 and TRBJ2-5, with 10 bases that match TRBD1. Unmatched junction bases numbered 7, after V lost 3 bases and J lost 2 bases. Germline V gene data show CDR1 as SGHRS and CDR2 as YFSETQ. The CDR3 sequence is 16 residues long. Here the CDR3 reads CASSWGQGIGQETQYF. CDR3 in DNA: TGCGCCAGCAGCTGGGGACAGGGGATAGGGCAAGAGACCCAGTACTTC.

J is TRBJ1-2 and V is TRBV11-2; 11 bases align to TRBD1. CDR3 size: 14 residues. CDR1 and CDR2 from the germline V gene are SGHAT and FQNNGV. The junction had 4 bases not matched to a gene; V was cut back by 3 bases and J by 7 bases. The CDR3 DNA is TGTGCCAGCAGCTTCGGACAGGGGGCGCGTGGCTACACCTTC. This codes for CASSFGQGARGYTF.

J is TRBJ2-2 and V is TRBV2; tentatively, D is TRBD1 (6 bases). Germline assignment: CDR1 SNHLY and CDR2 FYNNEI. The V end was cut by 6 bases, the J end by 11 bases, with 13 bases between. The CDR3 contains 12 residues. CDR3: CASRDEQGELFF. CDR3 bases: TGTGCCAGCAGAGACGAACAGGGAGAGCTGTTTTTT.

The table lists this clone with a few counts. The V and J genes are TRBV4-1 and TRBJ1-1; D perhaps matches TRBD1 (6 bases). V shed 6 bases and J shed 1 base, with 18 bases lying between them. Germline CDR1 and CDR2: MGHRA and YSYEKL. The CDR3 contains 16 residues. The CDR3 sequence is CASRAGVMSGNTEAFF. CDR3 nucleotides: TGCGCCAGCAGGGCAGGGGTAATGTCGGGGAACACTGAAGCTTTCTTT.

The chain links TRBV10-3 to TRBJ2-5; D is perhaps TRBD1 (5 bases). The CDR3 has 14 amino acids. With 5 bases removed from V and 4 bases from J, the gap between germline ends came to 14 bases. CDR1 is ENHRY, CDR2 SYGVKD, per germline. The CDR3: CAISPSGQGETQYF. The CDR3 nucleotides are TGTGCCATCAGTCCCTCAGGACAAGGAGAGACCCAGTACTTC.

CDR3 residues: CASSLGGQTNQPQHF. For the CDR3, the DNA is TGTGCCAGCAGCTTAGGAGGACAGACGAATCAGCCCCAGCATTTT. The V call is TRBV7-9, the J call TRBJ1-5; TRBD1 is a possible D gene (6 bases). Trimming stripped 1 base from V and 4 bases from J, with 11 bases between. CDR1 SEHNR and CDR2 FQNEAQ come from the germline V gene (reference sequence). This CDR3 region has 15 residues.

The chain joins TRBV5-5 to TRBJ2-7, with 7 bases fitting TRBD1. CDR3 size: 15 residues. Trimming at V came to 4 bases and at J to 9 bases, leaving 16 bases not matched to a gene. Germline lookup yields CDR1 SGHKS and CDR2 YYEKEE (reference sequence). In DNA form, the CDR3 reads TGTGCCAGCAGCCTACCGGGACAGTCAAGATCAGGGCAGTACTTC. It translates to CASSLPGQSRSGQYF.

The CDR3 sequence is CASSFLTGDVGGYTF. CDR3 sequence (DNA): TGTGCCAGCAGCTTTTTGACAGGGGACGTGGGGGGCTACACCTTC. V and J are TRBV5-5 and TRBJ1-2, with 8 bases identical to TRBD1. The CDR3 extends over 15 amino acids. After removal of 2 bases from V and 8 bases from J, the junction contained 11 bases not matched to a gene. Germline lookup yields CDR1 SGHKS and CDR2 YYEKEE (reference sequence).

The V and J genes are TRBV2 and TRBJ2-3; 10 bases agree with TRBD1. This CDR3 region has 14 residues. V lost 8 bases to trimming and J lost 4 bases; unmatched junction nucleotides: 6. Germline values: CDR1 SNHLY, CDR2 FYNNEI. The CDR3 nucleotides are TGTGCCAGCGGACGGGACAGGGGAGCAGATACGCAGTATTTT. It translates to CASGRDRGADTQYF.

The V gene is TRBV7-6, the J gene TRBJ2-7; tentatively, D is TRBD2 (5 bases). Germline V CDR1 and CDR2: SGHVS, FNYEAQ. There are 15 residues in the CDR3. The V end was cut by 7 bases, the J end by 3 bases, with 19 bases between. As DNA, the CDR3 is TGTGCCAGCACCTCGGGTATCGGGGAGCTCTACGAGCAGTACTTC. Translating gives CASTSGIGELYEQYF.

The V and J genes are TRBV9 and TRBJ2-7; no clear D gene. Germline V gene data show CDR1 as SGDLS and CDR2 as YYNGEE. The CDR3 is 12 amino acids. Trimming took 4 bases from V and 6 from J, leaving 11 bases between them. The CDR3 coding sequence is TGTGCCAGCAGCCCAAGGTCGGGCGAGCAGTACTTC. This encodes CASSPRSGEQYF.

The chain carries TRBV9 and TRBJ1-3; D possibly corresponds to TRBD1 (6 bases). CDR1 and CDR2 (germline): SGDLS, YYNGEE. This CDR3 is 15 amino acids long. The V and J ends lost 4 bases and 4 bases respectively, with 15 bases between them. In nucleotides, the CDR3 is TGTGCCAGCAGCCCCCGAATGGGGGCCGGAAACACCATATATTTT. Translating it yields CASSPRMGAGNTIYF.